Below, one TCR beta chain is given with its context. One end of the junction is discordant with germline, which a read error may explain. The data originate from a study of blood T cells in healthy people across ages. The germline V gene has CDR1 WSHSY and CDR2 SAAADI. CDR3 length: 16 amino acids. The authors ran a second PCR of roughly 6 to 12 cycles using a sample-barcoded 5' primer and a J-beta primer mix. TCRdb re-called the 5' RACE reads with MiXCR, one entry per CDR3 protein. Here the sample spans more than 500,000 distinct CDR3 sequences, 25% to 35% being singletons. The data were also submitted as part of a second study, on T cells of mothers and their children. From that paper: The study recruited three healthy Caucasian mothers and their six children as donors.

The V call is TRBV10-2, the J call TRBJ2-7; D gene uncertain. The receptor's source is a boy aged 2 to 9 in good health. Input material: blood. CDR3 protein: CASSESATNPSYEQYF. CDR3 DNA: TGCGCCAGCAGTGAGTCGGCAACTAACCCCTCCTACGAGCAATACTTC.